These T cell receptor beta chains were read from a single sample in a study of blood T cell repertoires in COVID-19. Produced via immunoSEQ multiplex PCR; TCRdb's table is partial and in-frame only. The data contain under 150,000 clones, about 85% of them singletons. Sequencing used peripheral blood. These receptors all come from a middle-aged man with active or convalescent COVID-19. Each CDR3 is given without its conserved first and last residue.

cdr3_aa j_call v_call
ASSLRQGGQFEQY TRBJ2-7 TRBV6-5
ASSLGLAAETQY TRBJ2-5 TRBV6-2/TRBV6-3
ASSLVQGKGNEQF TRBJ2-1 TRBV11-2
ASSSGQIYNEQF TRBJ2-1 TRBV27
ASSNKQGPTGELF TRBJ2-2 TRBV7-3
ASSLAPGGDTGELF TRBJ2-2 TRBV7-2
ASSQDQASGGFFSYNEQF TRBJ2-1 TRBV4-1
ASSPTQDRDYEQY TRBJ2-7 TRBV5-4
SVDSTGEHGELF TRBJ2-2 TRBV29-1
ASSSNPQETQY TRBJ2-5 TRBV12-3/TRBV12-4
ATMLAGGYNEQF TRBJ2-1 TRBV2
ASSHKTGLANEKLF TRBJ1-4 TRBV5-1
ASSQGLAGVTGELF TRBJ2-2 TRBV3-1/TRBV3-2